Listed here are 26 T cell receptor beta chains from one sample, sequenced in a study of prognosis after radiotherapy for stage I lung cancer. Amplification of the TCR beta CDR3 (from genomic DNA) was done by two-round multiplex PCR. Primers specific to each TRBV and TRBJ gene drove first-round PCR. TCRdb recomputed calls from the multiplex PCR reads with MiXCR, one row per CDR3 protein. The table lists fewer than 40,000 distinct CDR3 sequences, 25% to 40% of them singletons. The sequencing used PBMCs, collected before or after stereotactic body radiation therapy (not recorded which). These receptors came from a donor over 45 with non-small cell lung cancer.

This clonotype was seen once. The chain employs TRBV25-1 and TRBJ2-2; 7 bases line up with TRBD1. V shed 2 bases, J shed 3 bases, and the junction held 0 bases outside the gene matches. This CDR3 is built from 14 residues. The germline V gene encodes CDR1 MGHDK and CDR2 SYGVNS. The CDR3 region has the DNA TGTGCCAGCAGTGAACAGGGGGACACCGGGGAGCTGTTTTTT. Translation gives CASSEQGDTGELFF.

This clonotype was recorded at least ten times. The CDR3 spells CASSITPGLAAYNEQFF. The CDR3 DNA sequence: TGTGCCAGCAGTATAACTCCGGGACTAGCGGCATACAATGAGCAGTTCTTC. This sequence joins TRBV27 and TRBJ2-1; 11 bases are shared with TRBD2. CDR1 and CDR2 (germline): MNHEY, SMNVEV (reference sequence). The CDR3 has 17 amino acids. The trim removed 5 bases at V and 4 bases at J, leaving 10 bases unmatched.

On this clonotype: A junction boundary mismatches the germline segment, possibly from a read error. The CDR3 DNA sequence: TGTGCCAGCAGTTCCCCCTGGGGGGAGGGTGGGGCCAACGTCATGACTTTC. It yields the protein CASSSPWGEGGANVMTF. This chain connects TRBV28 to TRBJ2-6, with TRBD2 identical over 7 bases. Germline lookup yields CDR1 MDHEN and CDR2 SYDVKM. The CDR3 sequence is 17 residues long.

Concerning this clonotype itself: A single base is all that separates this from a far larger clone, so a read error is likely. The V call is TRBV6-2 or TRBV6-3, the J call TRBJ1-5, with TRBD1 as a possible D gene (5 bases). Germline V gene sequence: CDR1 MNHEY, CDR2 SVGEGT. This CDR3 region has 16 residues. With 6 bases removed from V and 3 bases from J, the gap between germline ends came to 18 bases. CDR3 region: CASSPLRAPTNQPQHF. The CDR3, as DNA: TGTGCCAGCAGCCCTCTCAGGGCCCCTACCAATCAGCCCCAGCATTTT.

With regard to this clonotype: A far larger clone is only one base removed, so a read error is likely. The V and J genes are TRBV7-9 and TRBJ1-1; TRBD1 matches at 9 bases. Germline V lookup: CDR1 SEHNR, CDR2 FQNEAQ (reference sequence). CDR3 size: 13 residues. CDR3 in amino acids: CASRQGADTEALF. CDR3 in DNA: TGTGCCAGCAGACAGGGGGCAGACACTGAAGCTCTCTTT.

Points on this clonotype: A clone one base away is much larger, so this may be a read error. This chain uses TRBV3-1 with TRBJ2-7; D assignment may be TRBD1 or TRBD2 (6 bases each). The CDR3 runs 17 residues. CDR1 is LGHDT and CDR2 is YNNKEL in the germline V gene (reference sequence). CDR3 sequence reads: CASTQDRGTLLSYEQYF. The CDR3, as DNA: TGTGCCAGCACCCAAGATCGGGGGACACTACTTTCCTACGAGCAGTACTTC.

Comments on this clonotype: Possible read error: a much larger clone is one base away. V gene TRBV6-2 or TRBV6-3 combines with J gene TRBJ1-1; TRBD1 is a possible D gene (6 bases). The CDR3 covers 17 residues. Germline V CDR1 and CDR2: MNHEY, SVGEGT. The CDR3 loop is CASSSERIDRMNTESFF. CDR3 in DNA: TGTGCCAGCAGTTCCGAGAGGATCGACAGGATGAACACTGAATCTTTCTTT.

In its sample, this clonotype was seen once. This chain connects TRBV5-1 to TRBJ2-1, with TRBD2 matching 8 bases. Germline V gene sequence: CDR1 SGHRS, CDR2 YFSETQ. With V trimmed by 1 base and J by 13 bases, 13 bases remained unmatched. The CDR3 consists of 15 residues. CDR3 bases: TGCGCCAGCAGCTTGTCCCAGACTAGCGACCGGGATCAGTTCTTC. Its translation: CASSLSQTSDRDQFF.

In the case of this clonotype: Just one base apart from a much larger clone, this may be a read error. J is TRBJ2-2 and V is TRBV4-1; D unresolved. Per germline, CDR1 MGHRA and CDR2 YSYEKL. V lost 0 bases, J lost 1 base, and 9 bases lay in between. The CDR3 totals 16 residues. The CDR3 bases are TGCGCCAGCAGCCAAGAGCCCCCAGTGAACACCGGGGAGCTGTTTTTT. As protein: CASSQEPPVNTGELFF.

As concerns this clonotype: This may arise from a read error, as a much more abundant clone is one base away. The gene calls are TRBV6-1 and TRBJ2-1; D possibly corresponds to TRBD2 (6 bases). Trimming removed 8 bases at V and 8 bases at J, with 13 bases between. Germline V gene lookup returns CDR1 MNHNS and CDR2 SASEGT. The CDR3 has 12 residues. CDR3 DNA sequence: TGTGCCAGCGGGCTAGCGTTTCATGAGCAGTTCTTC. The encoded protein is CASGLAFHEQFF.

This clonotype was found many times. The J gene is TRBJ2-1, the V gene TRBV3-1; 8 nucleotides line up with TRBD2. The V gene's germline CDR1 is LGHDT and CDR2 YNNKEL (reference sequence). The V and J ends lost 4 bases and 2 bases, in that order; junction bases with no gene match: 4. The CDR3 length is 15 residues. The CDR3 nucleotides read TGTGCCAGCAGCCCGGGACTAGAGACCTACAATGAGCAGTTCTTC. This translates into CASSPGLETYNEQFF.

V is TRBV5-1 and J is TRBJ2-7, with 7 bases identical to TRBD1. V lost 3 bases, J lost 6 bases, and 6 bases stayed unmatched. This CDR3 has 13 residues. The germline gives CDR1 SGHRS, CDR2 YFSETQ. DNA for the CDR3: TGCGCCAGCAGCTGTGGGGACAGCTGCGAGCAGTACTTC. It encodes CASSCGDSCEQYF.

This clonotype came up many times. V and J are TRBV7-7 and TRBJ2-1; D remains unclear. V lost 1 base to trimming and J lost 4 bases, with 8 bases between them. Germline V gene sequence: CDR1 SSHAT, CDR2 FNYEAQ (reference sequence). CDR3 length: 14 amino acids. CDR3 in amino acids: CASSLGRGYNEQFF. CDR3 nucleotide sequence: TGTGCCAGCAGCTTAGGAAGAGGATACAATGAGCAGTTCTTC.

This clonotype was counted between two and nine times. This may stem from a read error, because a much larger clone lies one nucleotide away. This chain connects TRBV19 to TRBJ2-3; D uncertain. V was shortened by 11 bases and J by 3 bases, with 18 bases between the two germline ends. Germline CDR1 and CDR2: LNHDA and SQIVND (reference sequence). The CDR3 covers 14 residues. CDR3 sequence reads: CAGGPMGGTDTQYF. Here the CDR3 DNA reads TGTGCCGGTGGCCCTATGGGCGGTACAGATACGCAGTATTTT.

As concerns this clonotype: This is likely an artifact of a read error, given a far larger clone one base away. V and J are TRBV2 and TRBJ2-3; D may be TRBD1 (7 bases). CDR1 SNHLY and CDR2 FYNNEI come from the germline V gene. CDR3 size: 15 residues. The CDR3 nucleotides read TGTACCAGCAGGGGGGCCGGGGGCGGCGCAGATACGCAGTATTTT. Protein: CTSRGAGGGADTQYF.

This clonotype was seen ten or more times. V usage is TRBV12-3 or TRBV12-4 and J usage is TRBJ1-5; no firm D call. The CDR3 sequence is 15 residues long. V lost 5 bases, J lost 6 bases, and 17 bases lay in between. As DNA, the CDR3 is TGTGCCAGCAGTAAAGACGGAGCAAGGGTTCAGCCCCAGCATTTT. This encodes CASSKDGARVQPQHF.

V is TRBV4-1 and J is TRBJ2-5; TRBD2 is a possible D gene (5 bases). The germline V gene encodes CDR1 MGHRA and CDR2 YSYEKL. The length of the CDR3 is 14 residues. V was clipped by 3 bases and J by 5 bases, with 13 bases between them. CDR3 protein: CASSQTSGEETQYF. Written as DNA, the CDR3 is TGCGCCAGCAGCCAGACCAGTGGGGAGGAGACCCAGTACTTC.

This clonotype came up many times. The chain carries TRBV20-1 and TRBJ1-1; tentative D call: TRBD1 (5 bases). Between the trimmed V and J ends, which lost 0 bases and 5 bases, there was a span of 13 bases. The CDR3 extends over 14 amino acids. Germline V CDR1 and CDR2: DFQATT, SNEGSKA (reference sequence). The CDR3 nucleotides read TGCAGTGCTAGAGATCTTAGGGGTTTTACTGAAGCTTTCTTT. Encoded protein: CSARDLRGFTEAFF.

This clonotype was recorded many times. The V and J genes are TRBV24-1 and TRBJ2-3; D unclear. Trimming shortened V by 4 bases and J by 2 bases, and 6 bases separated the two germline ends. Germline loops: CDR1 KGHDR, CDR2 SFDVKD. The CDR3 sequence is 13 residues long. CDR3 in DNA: TGTGCCACCAGTGACCCGTACACAGATACGCAGTATTTT. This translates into CATSDPYTDTQYF.

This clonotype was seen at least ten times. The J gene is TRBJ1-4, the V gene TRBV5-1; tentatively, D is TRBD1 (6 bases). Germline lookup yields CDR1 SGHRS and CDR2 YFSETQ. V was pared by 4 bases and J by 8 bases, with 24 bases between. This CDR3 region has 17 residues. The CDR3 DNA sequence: TGCGCCAGCAGCCGGGGTGGTTACAGGGAAGAAGGAGAAAAACTGTTTTTT. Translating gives CASSRGGYREEGEKLFF.

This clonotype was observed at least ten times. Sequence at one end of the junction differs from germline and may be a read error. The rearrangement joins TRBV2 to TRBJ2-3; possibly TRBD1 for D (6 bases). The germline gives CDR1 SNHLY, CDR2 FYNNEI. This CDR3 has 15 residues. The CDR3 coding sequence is TGTGCCAGCAGTGAAACAGGGTCTAGCACAAATACGCAGTATTTT. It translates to CASSETGSSTNTQYF.

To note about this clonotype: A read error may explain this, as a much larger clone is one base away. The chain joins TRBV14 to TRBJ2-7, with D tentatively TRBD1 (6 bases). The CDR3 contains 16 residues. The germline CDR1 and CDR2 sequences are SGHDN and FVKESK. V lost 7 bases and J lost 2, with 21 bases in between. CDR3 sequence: CASIPLRRTVPYEQYF. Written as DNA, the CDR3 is TGTGCCAGCATCCCCCTTCGGAGGACAGTTCCCTACGAGCAGTACTTC.

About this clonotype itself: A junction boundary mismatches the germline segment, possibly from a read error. The CDR3 bases are TGTAGCGTCTTTTTTCGTGAGTTACTGGAGACCCAGTACTTC. As protein: CSVFFRELLETQYF. V and J are TRBV29-1 and TRBJ2-5; weak D call: TRBD2 (5 bases). Germline V gene sequence: CDR1 SQVTM, CDR2 ANQGSEA. The CDR3 runs to 14 residues.

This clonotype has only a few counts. CDR3 sequence (DNA): TGTGCCAGCAGAAATCCGGGACAGGAGGATGAGCAGTTCTTC. As protein: CASRNPGQEDEQFF. The V gene is TRBV6-1, the J gene TRBJ2-1; 8 nucleotides agree with TRBD1. V lost 6 bases to trimming and J lost 8 bases; unmatched junction nucleotides: 9. CDR3 size: 14 residues. Germline V gene sequence: CDR1 MNHNS, CDR2 SASEGT.

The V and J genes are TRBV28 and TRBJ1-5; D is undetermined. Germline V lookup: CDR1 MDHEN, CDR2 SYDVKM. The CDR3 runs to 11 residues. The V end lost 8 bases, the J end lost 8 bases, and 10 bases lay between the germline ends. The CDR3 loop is CASGPVEPQHF. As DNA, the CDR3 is TGTGCCAGCGGCCCGGTAGAGCCCCAGCATTTT.

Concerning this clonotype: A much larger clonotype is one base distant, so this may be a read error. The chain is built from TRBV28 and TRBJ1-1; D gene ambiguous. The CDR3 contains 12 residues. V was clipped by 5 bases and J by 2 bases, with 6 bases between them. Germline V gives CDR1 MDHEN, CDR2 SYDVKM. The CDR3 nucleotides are TGTGCCAGCAGTCCTGATAACACTGAAGCTTTCTTT. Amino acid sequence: CASSPDNTEAFF.